The 12 T cell receptor beta chains below all came from one sample that was sequenced in a study of control samples from healthy donors and cancer patients. TCRdb's copy holds only in-frame clones and misses some; the assay was immunoSEQ multiplex PCR. The data show tens of thousands of clones, over 85% seen once. Sample: PBMCs. Every receptor here comes from a man in his forties with colorectal cancer.

V is TRBV11-2 and J is TRBJ1-2; TRBD1 aligns across 7 bases. CDR1 and CDR2 from the germline V gene are SGHAT and FQNNGV. Losses at the gene ends were 6 bases for V and 8 bases for J; bases not matched to a gene: 9. CDR3 length equals 13 residues. The CDR3 DNA reads TGTGCCAGCAGGCCAGACAGGGAAGACGGCTACACCTTC. Its protein product is CASRPDREDGYTF.

This clone was found once. The rearrangement uses TRBV19 and TRBJ2-5; a possible D gene is TRBD2 (6 bases). V dropped 3 bases and J dropped 1 base, with 15 bases sitting between them. The CDR3 covers 16 residues. The V gene's germline CDR1 is LNHDA and CDR2 SQIVND (reference sequence). This CDR3 is CASSIGTGGIQETQYF. The CDR3 DNA sequence: TGTGCCAGTAGTATCGGGACTGGGGGTATCCAAGAGACCCAGTACTTC. The variable domain in full, completed from reference TRBV19 and TRBJ2-5, reads DGGITQSPKYLFRKEGQNVTLSCEQNLNHDAMYWYRQDPGQGLRLIYYSQIVNDFQKGDIAEGYSVSREKKESFPLTVTSAQKNPTAFYLCASSIGTGGIQETQYFGPGTRLLVL.

The rearrangement uses TRBV11-3 and TRBJ2-7; TRBD2 matches 7 bases. Trimming cost V 1 base and J 1 base; bases outside gene matches: 4. This CDR3 is 15 amino acids long. CDR1 is SGHNT and CDR2 is YENEEA in the germline V gene. CDR3 bases: TGTGCCAGCAGCTTAGGGGAGGGCCAATCCTACGAGCAGTACTTC. Translation gives CASSLGEGQSYEQYF.

Turning to this clone: The sample has other DNA sequences that encode this CDR3 too. V and J are TRBV6-5 and TRBJ2-5, with D perhaps given as TRBD1 or TRBD2 (5 bases each). Germline assignment: CDR1 MNHEY and CDR2 SVGAGI. The CDR3 runs to 13 residues. The V end was cut by 7 bases, the J end by 1 base, with 10 bases between. The CDR3 sequence is CASTGQVQETQYF. The CDR3 DNA sequence: TGTGCCAGCACGGGGCAAGTCCAAGAGACCCAGTACTTC.

The rearrangement links TRBV18 to TRBJ1-5; perhaps TRBD1 as D (5 bases). Germline V gene lookup returns CDR1 KGHSH and CDR2 LQKENI. There are 16 residues in the CDR3. The V end lost 4 bases, the J end lost 2 bases, and 15 bases lay between the germline ends. This CDR3 is CASSLGGSGGNQPQHF. CDR3 bases: TGTGCCAGCTCACTTGGGGGGAGCGGGGGCAATCAGCCCCAGCATTTT.

This clone was observed once. The chain recombines TRBV14 with TRBJ2-7; maybe TRBD1 (6 bases). Germline V gives CDR1 SGHDN, CDR2 FVKESK. Trimming cost V 4 bases and J 1 base, with 11 bases left between them. The CDR3 is made up of 14 amino acids. The DNA of the CDR3 is TGTGCCAGCAGCCGGTCCGGACAGTCCTACGAGCAGTACTTC. It encodes CASSRSGQSYEQYF.

This sequence joins TRBV7-9 and TRBJ1-3; no clear D. Germline values: CDR1 SEHNR, CDR2 FQNEAQ (reference sequence). V lost 3 bases, J lost 8 bases, and 8 bases lay in between. The CDR3 covers 12 residues. CDR3 DNA: TGTGCCAGCAGCTTTAGTGGGGACACCATATATTTT. Protein product: CASSFSGDTIYF.

The chain combines TRBV18 with TRBJ2-5; D gene unclear. This CDR3 region has 13 residues. The germline V and J ends were trimmed by 2 bases and 1 base, with 5 bases remaining between them. Germline V gene lookup returns CDR1 KGHSH and CDR2 LQKENI. The CDR3 sequence is CASSPDLQETQYF. The CDR3 DNA follows: TGTGCCAGCTCACCAGACCTCCAAGAGACCCAGTACTTC.

CDR3 sequence: CASSESSPGLYEQYF. DNA for the CDR3: TGCGCCAGCAGTGAGTCGAGTCCGGGGTTGTACGAGCAGTACTTC. The rearrangement uses TRBV10-2 and TRBJ2-7, with a tentative D call TRBD2 (5 bases). The CDR3 spans 15 residues. Trimming shortened V by 0 bases and J by 4 bases, and 13 bases separated the two germline ends. Germline CDR1 reads WSHSY; CDR2 reads SAAADI.

The chain combines TRBV7-9 with TRBJ2-2; D call uncertain. Trimming left V 1 base short and J 8 bases short, with 2 bases between. CDR3 size: 11 residues. Germline CDR1 is SEHNR and CDR2 is FQNEAQ (reference sequence). CDR3 nucleotides: TGTGCCAGCAGCTTAGATGGGGAGCTGTTTTTT. Its protein is CASSLDGELFF.

The chain couples TRBV6-6 to TRBJ1-6; no firm D call. Germline V gene sequence: CDR1 MNHNY, CDR2 SVGAGI (reference sequence). CDR3 length: 15 amino acids. The V gene lost 2 bases and the J gene lost 3 bases, with 8 bases spanning the gap. CDR3 bases: TGTGCCAGCAGTTACGCCCACCGCTATAATTCACCCCTCCACTTT. It codes for CASSYAHRYNSPLHF.

The V and J genes are TRBV7-2 and TRBJ2-1, with TRBD2 matching 13 bases. Germline loops: CDR1 SGHTA, CDR2 FQGNSA. The CDR3 consists of 16 residues. The V gene end was trimmed by 1 base and the J gene end by 7 bases; junction bases not matched to a gene: 4. The CDR3 nucleotides are TGTGCCAGCAGCTTAGAAGGGACTAGCGGGATAAATGAGCAGTTCTTC. It specifies CASSLEGTSGINEQFF.